One sample yielded the 24 T cell receptor beta chains listed below, sequenced in a study of T cell repertoires in cytomegalovirus infection. These receptors' targets are unknown. MiXCR, applied by TCRdb to the reads, yields one record per CDR3 protein. The sample holds approximately 910,000 distinct CDR3 sequences; less than 35% are singletons and the top ten take over 12%. Sequenced material: cultured CD8+ T cells from PBMCs, taken from culture after CMV antigen stimulation. These receptors came from a human donor in good health (CMV status not recorded). Some clones in this sample may be carry-over from other donors' samples.

V usage is TRBV15 and J usage is TRBJ1-1; D is uncertain. CDR3 length equals 14 residues. Germline CDR1 is LNHNV and CDR2 is YYDKDF (reference sequence). The V end lost 0 bases, the J end lost 2 bases, and 7 bases lay between the germline ends. The CDR3 bases are TGTGCCACCAGCAGAGATAAGGTAAACACTGAAGCTTTCTTT. Its protein is CATSRDKVNTEAFF.

This clonotype has at least ten counts. The rearrangement joins TRBV7-2 to TRBJ1-2; D might be TRBD1 (6 bases). CDR3 size: 19 residues. Germline V gene data show CDR1 as SGHTA and CDR2 as FQGNSA. Trimming took 1 base from V and 4 from J, leaving 25 bases between them. Here the CDR3 DNA reads TGTGCCAGCAGCTTAGGCCCTCGGACAGACGCGCTCATTAGCTATGGCTACACCTTC. This gives the protein CASSLGPRTDALISYGYTF.

This clonotype was observed a few times. V is TRBV6-2 or TRBV6-3 and J is TRBJ2-7, with TRBD1 identical over 7 bases. V was clipped by 11 bases and J by 3 bases; unmatched bases: 7. Germline loops: CDR1 MNHEY, CDR2 SVGEGT. The CDR3 totals 12 residues. This CDR3 is CAAGQDFYEQYV. CDR3 bases: TGTGCCGCTGGACAGGATTTCTACGAGCAGTACGTC.

This clonotype was counted ten times or more. CDR3: CASSENGVSSYNSPLHF. The CDR3 DNA sequence: TGTGCCAGCAGTGAAAACGGGGTCAGCTCCTATAATTCACCCCTCCACTTT. The chain joins TRBV6-1 to TRBJ1-6; D not resolved. The CDR3 extends over 17 amino acids. CDR1 and CDR2 (germline): MNHNS, SASEGT. Trimming removed 2 bases from V and 0 bases from J, with 11 bases in between.

This clonotype showed up just a few times. The V gene is TRBV7-3, the J gene TRBJ2-5; 7 positions agree with TRBD2. The V gene end was trimmed by 1 base and the J gene end by 3 bases; junction bases not matched to a gene: 8. Germline V lookup: CDR1 SGHTA, CDR2 FQGTGA. The CDR3 has 16 amino acids. This chain's CDR3 is CASSLNRRGSEETQYF. For the CDR3, the DNA is TGTGCCAGCAGCTTAAACAGGCGGGGGAGTGAAGAGACCCAGTACTTC. The full variable domain, its missing parts supplied by reference TRBV7-3 and TRBJ2-5, is GAGVSQTPSNKVTEKGKYVELRCDPISGHTALYWYRQSLGQGPEFLIYFQGTGAADDSGLPNDRFFAVRPEGSVSTLKIQRTERGDSAVYLCASSLNRRGSEETQYFGPGTRLLVL.

This chain links TRBV4-2 with TRBJ2-1, with D perhaps matching TRBD2 (6 bases). The CDR3 is 16 residues long. Trimming removed 4 bases from V and 0 bases from J, with 13 bases in between. From germline, CDR1 is LGHNA and CDR2 YNFKEQ. The CDR3 region is CASSPLGGNSYNEQFF. For the CDR3, the DNA is TGTGCCAGCAGCCCCCTTGGCGGGAACTCCTACAATGAGCAGTTCTTC.

The chain employs TRBV6-1 and TRBJ1-1, with a possible D match to TRBD1 (6 bases). Germline V lookup: CDR1 MNHNS, CDR2 SASEGT. The CDR3 has 11 residues. The V end lost 11 bases, the J end lost 2 bases, and 9 bases lay between the germline ends. The chain's CDR3 is CAGGGNTEAFF. In DNA, the CDR3 is TGTGCCGGGGGGGGCAACACTGAAGCTTTCTTT.

The chain uses TRBV6-5 and TRBJ1-2; 9 bases are a match to TRBD1. Unmatched junction bases numbered 9, after V lost 6 bases and J lost 4 bases. The CDR3 length is 15 residues. Germline V gene sequence: CDR1 MNHEY, CDR2 SVGAGI. CDR3 in DNA: TGTGCCAGCAGACCCGGACAGGGGCTCCGCTATGGCTACACCTTC. Translated, it gives CASRPGQGLRYGYTF.

This chain joins TRBV2 and TRBJ2-3, with TRBD1 as a possible D gene (6 bases). V gave up 10 bases and J gave up 2 bases, with 19 bases separating them. The CDR3 runs 15 residues. Looked up from germline, CDR1 is SNHLY and CDR2 is FYNNEI. The CDR3 reads CANAQGIGNTDTQYF. Written as DNA, the CDR3 is TGTGCCAACGCGCAGGGGATTGGGAACACAGATACGCAGTATTTT. The full variable domain, with the rest looked up from reference TRBV2 and TRBJ2-3, is EPEVTQTPSHQVTQMGQEVILRCVPISNHLYFYWYRQILGQKVEFLVSFYNNEISEKSEIFDDQFSVERPDGSNFTLKIRSTKLEDSAMYFCANAQGIGNTDTQYFGPGTRLTVL.

This clonotype was seen a handful of times. CDR3 protein: CASSSEKRSGAKNIQYF. Written as DNA, the CDR3 is TGTGCCAGCAGCTCTGAAAAGAGGAGCGGAGCCAAAAACATTCAGTACTTC. The chain uses TRBV7-2 and TRBJ2-4; tentatively, D is TRBD2 (5 bases). Between the trimmed V and J ends, which lost 4 bases and 0 bases, there was a span of 16 bases. Germline V lookup: CDR1 SGHTA, CDR2 FQGNSA. The CDR3 covers 17 residues.

The chain links TRBV5-5 to TRBJ1-1; D gene uncertain. The germline V gene has CDR1 SGHKS and CDR2 YYEKEE (reference sequence). This CDR3 has 14 residues. The V gene lost 1 base and the J gene lost 3 bases, with 10 bases spanning the gap. The DNA for the CDR3 is TGTGCCAGCAGCTTGTTCCGGTGGGACACTGAAGCTTTCTTT. It is translated as CASSLFRWDTEAFF.

The V call is TRBV7-9, the J call TRBJ2-3, with a possible D match to TRBD2 (6 bases). CDR1 SEHNR and CDR2 FQNEAQ come from the germline V gene (reference sequence). Trimming cost V 5 bases and J 2 bases, with 14 bases left between them. The CDR3 contains 15 residues. Here the CDR3 DNA reads TGTGCCAGCAGCCCACCGGGGGTCTCCACAGATACGCAGTATTTT. As protein: CASSPPGVSTDTQYF.

The chain links TRBV5-5 to TRBJ2-2, with TRBD1 matching 7 bases. Per germline, CDR1 SGHKS and CDR2 YYEKEE (reference sequence). After removal of 1 base from V and 4 bases from J, the junction contained 7 bases not matched to a gene. This CDR3 is 16 amino acids long. As DNA, the CDR3 is TGTGCCAGCAGCTTGAAACAGGGGCTGATCACCGGGGAGCTGTTTTTT. This sequence encodes CASSLKQGLITGELFF.

This clonotype came up many times. The chain combines TRBV6-1 with TRBJ2-1; D call uncertain. CDR1 is MNHNS and CDR2 is SASEGT in the germline V gene. This CDR3 is 14 amino acids long. V was shortened by 5 bases and J by 4 bases, with 12 bases between the two germline ends. The CDR3 nucleotides are TGTGCCAGCAGTCCCTTACAGAGTTACAATGAGCAGTTCTTC. Translating it yields CASSPLQSYNEQFF.

This clonotype was seen more than once but under ten times. V is TRBV5-1 and J is TRBJ2-1, with 11 positions matching TRBD2. V dropped 0 bases and J dropped 4; count of bases not matched to a gene: 6. CDR3 length: 17 amino acids. Germline values: CDR1 SGHRS, CDR2 YFSETQ. CDR3 residues: CASSLDLAGGPYNEQFF. CDR3 bases: TGCGCCAGCAGCTTGGACCTAGCGGGGGGCCCATACAATGAGCAGTTCTTC.

The CDR3 loop is CSAVLLAGGPYEQYF. The CDR3 nucleotides are TGCAGTGCTGTACTACTAGCGGGGGGCCCCTACGAGCAGTACTTC. The genes are TRBV20-1 and TRBJ2-7, with 12 bases that match TRBD2. Trimming cost V 5 bases and J 2 bases; bases outside gene matches: 7. Germline CDR1 reads DFQATT; CDR2 reads SNEGSKA (reference sequence). The CDR3 has 15 residues.

The V gene is TRBV28, the J gene TRBJ2-1; the match to TRBD1 covers 7 bases. V shed 2 bases, J shed 5 bases, and the junction held 18 bases outside the gene matches. The CDR3 is 19 amino acids. Per germline, CDR1 MDHEN and CDR2 SYDVKM. In DNA form, the CDR3 reads TGTGCCAGCAGTTTACCTCCCGTCAAGAGAAGGGGGCCCCACAATGAGCAGTTCTTC. Amino acids: CASSLPPVKRRGPHNEQFF.

The chain recombines TRBV19 with TRBJ1-2; 11 bases agree with TRBD1. Germline V lookup: CDR1 LNHDA, CDR2 SQIVND (reference sequence). This CDR3 is built from 11 residues. Germline trimming cut 9 bases from V and 8 bases from J; bases unmatched to any gene: 2. For the CDR3, the DNA is TGTGCCAGCTGGACAGGGGGCGGCTACACCTTC. This codes for CASWTGGGYTF. Using reference TRBV19 and TRBJ1-2 for the parts outside the CDR3, the full variable domain is DGGITQSPKYLFRKEGQNVTLSCEQNLNHDAMYWYRQDPGQGLRLIYYSQIVNDFQKGDIAEGYSVSREKKESFPLTVTSAQKNPTAFYLCASWTGGGYTFGSGTRLTVV.

This clonotype was counted at least ten times. This rearrangement joins TRBV7-3 to TRBJ2-5; 8 positions agree with TRBD2. Germline assignment: CDR1 SGHTA and CDR2 FQGTGA. The trim removed 5 bases at V and 1 base at J, leaving 3 bases unmatched. This CDR3 is 14 amino acids long. This CDR3 reads CASSPGLVQETQYF. The CDR3 DNA is TGTGCCAGCAGCCCGGGACTAGTCCAAGAGACCCAGTACTTC.

This clonotype was recorded many times. The gene calls are TRBV7-8 and TRBJ2-3, with a possible D match to TRBD1 (5 bases). The germline gives CDR1 SGHVS, CDR2 FQNEAQ. The CDR3 covers 17 residues. V was pared by 2 bases and J by 5 bases, with 20 bases between. The CDR3 DNA reads as TGTGCCAGCAGCTTACGACGGCAGGGAAACATGAGAGATACGCAGTATTTT. Protein: CASSLRRQGNMRDTQYF.

V is TRBV6-1 and J is TRBJ2-7; 8 bases are shared with TRBD1. V was clipped by 4 bases and J by 5 bases; unmatched bases: 4. Per germline, CDR1 MNHNS and CDR2 SASEGT. CDR3 length: 13 residues. CDR3 sequence: CASSAGGGHEQYF. The CDR3 nucleotides read TGTGCCAGCAGTGCAGGGGGCGGACACGAGCAGTACTTC.

This chain uses TRBV25-1 with TRBJ2-7; D assignment may be TRBD1 or TRBD2 (5 bases each). V was clipped by 2 bases and J by 0 bases, with 14 bases between them. The germline CDR1 and CDR2 sequences are MGHDK and SYGVNS. The CDR3 runs 16 residues. The CDR3 bases are TGTGCCAGCAGTGAAGATATTGGGACGAGCTCCTACGAGCAGTACTTC. Amino acids: CASSEDIGTSSYEQYF.

Many counts were recorded for this clonotype. J is TRBJ2-5 and V is TRBV28; a possible D gene is TRBD2 (5 bases). Trimming left V 3 bases short and J 3 bases short, with 14 bases between. This CDR3 has 15 residues. The germline V gene has CDR1 MDHEN and CDR2 SYDVKM. The CDR3 is CASSFHPEGEETQYF. Written as DNA, the CDR3 is TGTGCCAGCAGTTTTCATCCAGAGGGCGAAGAGACCCAGTACTTC.

The rearrangement links TRBV12-5 to TRBJ2-2; D remains ambiguous. Trimming removed 6 bases from V and 6 bases from J, with 8 bases in between. The CDR3 extends over 12 amino acids. Germline V gene data show CDR1 as LGHNT and CDR2 as FRNRAP. CDR3 in amino acids: CASGPSPGELFF. The CDR3 nucleotides are TGTGCTAGTGGCCCCAGCCCCGGGGAGCTGTTTTTT.